Below are 23 T cell receptor beta chains sequenced from a single sample in a study of shared clonotypes between healthy human individuals. TCRdb's copy holds only in-frame clones and misses some; the assay was immunoSEQ multiplex PCR. The data contain over 1.4 million clones, 95% to 97% of them singletons. Sequenced input: naive CD4+ T cells sorted from blood. Subset here: CD45RA+ positively selected. Source of these receptors: a man younger than 45 in good health.

This sequence joins TRBV10-3 and TRBJ2-5; the D is unclear. Germline assignment: CDR1 ENHRY and CDR2 SYGVKD. V was trimmed by 3 bases and J by 2 bases, leaving 16 bases between them. The CDR3 is 16 amino acids. CDR3 amino acids: CAISDRTPKMQETQYF. Written as DNA, the CDR3 is TGTGCCATCAGTGATCGGACCCCGAAAATGCAAGAGACCCAGTACTTC.

V and J are TRBV7-2 and TRBJ2-7; 7 positions agree with TRBD2. Per germline, CDR1 SGHTA and CDR2 FQGNSA. J was trimmed by 3 bases and V by 4 bases; bases with no gene match: 9. The CDR3 contains 15 residues. This chain's CDR3 is CASSSSAGVLYEQYF. CDR3 nucleotides: TGTGCCAGCAGCTCCTCGGCGGGAGTTCTCTACGAGCAGTACTTC. The whole variable domain, remainder taken from reference TRBV7-2 and TRBJ2-7, is GAGVSQSPSNKVTEKGKDVELRCDPISGHTALYWYRQSLGQGLEFLIYFQGNSAPDKSGLPSDRFSAERTGGSVSTLTIQRTQQEDSAVYLCASSSSAGVLYEQYFGPGTRLTVT.

The chain is built from TRBV5-1 and TRBJ1-2; 8 bases are shared with TRBD1. V lost 3 bases to trimming and J lost 9 bases; unmatched junction nucleotides: 10. Per germline, CDR1 SGHRS and CDR2 YFSETQ. This CDR3 comprises 14 residues. The CDR3 reads CASSSDRGKGSYTF. DNA for the CDR3: TGCGCCAGCAGCTCTGACAGGGGAAAGGGGAGCTACACCTTC.

The gene calls are TRBV4-3 and TRBJ2-7; the D gene is possibly TRBD1 (5 bases). Germline V gene data show CDR1 as LGHNA and CDR2 as YSLEER. Trimming shortened V by 0 bases and J by 5 bases, and 14 bases separated the two germline ends. The CDR3 has 15 residues. CDR3 nucleotide sequence: TGCGCCAGCAGCCAAGATCTTGCCAGGGTAGACGAGCAGTACTTC. Amino acids: CASSQDLARVDEQYF.

The CDR3 nucleotides read TGTGCCAGCAGCGGTCAACAGGGGGCGCGTACAGATACGCAGTATTTT. It encodes CASSGQQGARTDTQYF. This chain joins TRBV5-4 and TRBJ2-3; 9 bases match TRBD1. Germline V lookup: CDR1 SGHNT, CDR2 YYREEE (reference sequence). The CDR3 spans 16 residues. Trimming took 4 bases from V and 3 from J; bases not matched to a gene: 9.

The V call is TRBV18, the J call TRBJ2-7, with 10 bases aligning to TRBD2. V lost 6 bases, J lost 2 bases, and 7 bases stayed unmatched. Germline V gives CDR1 KGHSH, CDR2 LQKENI. The CDR3 is 15 residues long. CDR3 protein: CASSLSAGGPYEQYF. In DNA form, the CDR3 reads TGTGCCAGCTCGCTATCAGCGGGAGGGCCCTACGAGCAGTACTTC. Variable domain in full (rest from reference TRBV18 and TRBJ2-7): NAGVMQNPRHLVRRRGQEARLRCSPMKGHSHVYWYRQLPEEGLKFMVYLQKENIIDESGMPKERFSAEFPKEGPSILRIQQVVRGDSAAYFCASSLSAGGPYEQYFGPGTRLTVT.

The genes are TRBV13 and TRBJ1-5; D is ambiguous. V lost 5 bases and J 4 bases, leaving 12 bases between the germline ends. This CDR3 has 14 residues. In germline, CDR1 is PRHDT, CDR2 FYEKMQ (reference sequence). In DNA form, the CDR3 reads TGTGCCAGCAGCCTTTGGACGGAGAATCAGCCCCAGCATTTT. It encodes CASSLWTENQPQHF. Supplemented by reference TRBV13 and TRBJ1-5, the full variable domain reads AAGVIQSPRHLIKEKRETATLKCYPIPRHDTVYWYQQGPGQDPQFLISFYEKMQSDKGSIPDRFSAQQFSDYHSELNMSSLELGDSALYFCASSLWTENQPQHFGDGTRLSIL.

The chain joins TRBV27 to TRBJ1-4; 8 bases are shared with TRBD1. The CDR3 totals 16 residues. J gave up 1 base and V 5 bases, and 6 bases lay outside the gene matches. Germline loops: CDR1 MNHEY, CDR2 SMNVEV (reference sequence). The CDR3 reads CASSLRQGQTNEKLFF. The CDR3 nucleotides read TGTGCCAGCAGTCTCCGACAGGGGCAAACTAATGAAAAACTGTTTTTT.

The chain carries TRBV7-2 and TRBJ2-3, with a tentative D call TRBD2 (5 bases). Between the trimmed V and J ends, which lost 5 bases and 1 base, there was a span of 13 bases. Per the germline V gene, CDR1 is SGHTA and CDR2 is FQGNSA. There are 15 residues in the CDR3. The chain's CDR3 is CASSPRGPGTDTQYF. The CDR3 nucleotides are TGTGCCAGCAGCCCACGGGGTCCTGGCACAGATACGCAGTATTTT.

This clone was counted between two and nine times. The J gene is TRBJ2-1, the V gene TRBV15; D perhaps matches TRBD2 (6 bases). CDR3 length equals 14 residues. Germline CDR1 reads LNHNV; CDR2 reads YYDKDF (reference sequence). V was cut by 5 bases and J by 4 bases, with 12 bases left in between. The CDR3 region is CATSGRLVYNEQFF. CDR3 nucleotide sequence: TGTGCCACCAGCGGGAGACTAGTTTACAATGAGCAGTTCTTC.

The chain employs TRBV28 and TRBJ1-5; no firm D call. V dropped 6 bases and J dropped 5 bases, with 14 bases sitting between them. The CDR3 is 14 amino acids. Germline V gene sequence: CDR1 MDHEN, CDR2 SYDVKM. The CDR3 region has the DNA TGTGCCAGCAGACCTGGACCCGGATATCAGCCCCAGCATTTT. Residues: CASRPGPGYQPQHF.

The J gene is TRBJ1-2, the V gene TRBV5-1, with 7 nucleotides matching TRBD1. Looked up from germline, CDR1 is SGHRS and CDR2 is YFSETQ. The CDR3 runs to 15 residues. Trimming took 2 bases from V and 4 from J; bases not matched to a gene: 8. Written as DNA, the CDR3 is TGCGCCAGCAGCTTTAAAGGGGACAGCCGCTATGGCTACACCTTC. It yields the protein CASSFKGDSRYGYTF. Combining the CDR3 with reference TRBV5-1 and TRBJ1-2 gives the whole variable domain KAGVTQTPRYLIKTRGQQVTLSCSPISGHRSVSWYQQTPGQGLQFLFEYFSETQRNKGNFPGRFSGRQFSNSRSEMNVSTLELGDSALYLCASSFKGDSRYGYTFGSGTRLTVV.

The chain carries TRBV6-5 and TRBJ2-1; weak D call: TRBD2 (7 bases). The germline CDR1 and CDR2 sequences are MNHEY and SVGAGI. V was clipped by 0 bases and J by 6 bases, with 9 bases between them. There are 14 residues in the CDR3. CDR3: CASSYSGGVNEQFF. The CDR3 coding sequence is TGTGCCAGCAGTTACTCAGGGGGGGTCAATGAGCAGTTCTTC.

The V call is TRBV13, the J call TRBJ2-1, with TRBD2 matching 7 bases. Germline loops: CDR1 PRHDT, CDR2 FYEKMQ (reference sequence). The ends lost 2 bases at V and 0 bases at J; junction bases unmatched: 10. This CDR3 is built from 18 residues. Here the CDR3 DNA reads TGTGCCAGCAGCTTATCGCTAGCGGAAACTAGCTCCTACAATGAGCAGTTCTTC. The encoded protein is CASSLSLAETSSYNEQFF.

The chain carries TRBV4-1 and TRBJ1-3; D not resolved. CDR1 and CDR2 (germline): MGHRA, YSYEKL. The CDR3 loop spans 18 amino acids. Trimming removed 4 bases from V and 0 bases from J, with 19 bases in between. This CDR3 is CASSLTDGSFSSGNTIYF. CDR3 bases: TGCGCCAGCAGCCTTACGGACGGCAGCTTTTCCTCTGGAAACACCATATATTTT.

This chain links TRBV5-1 with TRBJ2-5, with a possible D match to TRBD2 (5 bases). The CDR3 totals 15 residues. V was pared by 0 bases and J by 0 bases, with 9 bases between. CDR1 and CDR2 (germline): SGHRS, YFSETQ. CDR3 coding DNA: TGCGCCAGCAGCTTGGGGGCGGGCAACCAAGAGACCCAGTACTTC. This sequence encodes CASSLGAGNQETQYF.

The rearrangement uses TRBV11-2 and TRBJ2-7; maybe TRBD2 (6 bases). Trimming took 4 bases from V and 3 from J, leaving 13 bases between them. The germline V gene has CDR1 SGHAT and CDR2 FQNNGV. The CDR3 loop spans 14 amino acids. Here the CDR3 reads CASSYGRGDYEQYF. For the CDR3, the DNA is TGTGCCAGCAGCTACGGGCGGGGAGACTACGAGCAGTACTTC.

The chain couples TRBV7-8 to TRBJ2-3; TRBD2 matches at 9 bases. Trimming removed 5 bases from V and 5 bases from J; junction bases left unmatched: 5. The CDR3 is made up of 14 amino acids. Germline-derived CDR1 and CDR2 are SGHVS and FQNEAQ. The CDR3 sequence: CASSLRLAVDTQYF. The CDR3 DNA sequence: TGTGCCAGCAGCCTTCGACTAGCGGTAGATACGCAGTATTTT. The variable domain in full, with the rest retrieved from reference TRBV7-8 and TRBJ2-3, is GAGVSQSPRYKVAKRGQDVALRCDPISGHVSLFWYQQALGQGPEFLTYFQNEAQLDKSGLPSDRFFAERPEGSVSTLKIQRTQQEDSAVYLCASSLRLAVDTQYFGPGTRLTVL.

The V call is TRBV7-9, the J call TRBJ2-1; TRBD2 is a possible D gene (6 bases). V was clipped by 3 bases and J by 8 bases, with 17 bases between them. Germline CDR1 is SEHNR and CDR2 is FQNEAQ (reference sequence). The CDR3 is 15 amino acids. CDR3 sequence (DNA): TGTGCCAGCAGCTTTGAGGGCGGGATATACCATGAGCAGTTCTTC. As protein: CASSFEGGIYHEQFF.

This chain connects TRBV5-4 to TRBJ2-5; D may correspond to TRBD1 or TRBD2 (5 bases each). The V and J ends lost 3 bases and 5 bases respectively, with 17 bases between them. This CDR3 is built from 15 residues. In germline, CDR1 is SGHNT, CDR2 YYREEE (reference sequence). CDR3 nucleotide sequence: TGTGCCAGCAGCTCCGGGACGTGGAGGTGGGAGACCCAGTACTTC. As protein: CASSSGTWRWETQYF.

CDR3 coding DNA: TGTGCCAGCTCACTGACTAGCGCCTACGAGCAGTACTTC. Translation gives CASSLTSAYEQYF. The rearrangement links TRBV18 to TRBJ2-7, with 8 nucleotides matching TRBD2. The CDR3 sequence is 13 residues long. Germline values: CDR1 KGHSH, CDR2 LQKENI. The J segment lost 2 bases and the V segment lost 4 bases, leaving 1 base of the junction unmatched.

CDR3 sequence reads: CASVDRGTGNTIYF. CDR3 sequence (DNA): TGTGCCAGCGTGGACAGGGGGACTGGAAACACCATATATTTT. The chain employs TRBV28 and TRBJ1-3; 10 positions match TRBD1. The germline gives CDR1 MDHEN, CDR2 SYDVKM. The V segment lost 8 bases and the J segment 2 bases; nucleotides outside the gene matches: 3. The CDR3 spans 14 residues. Drawing the rest from reference TRBV28 and TRBJ1-3, the complete variable domain is DVKVTQSSRYLVKRTGEKVFLECVQDMDHENMFWYRQDPGLGLRLIYFSYDVKMKEKGDIPEGYSVSREKKERFSLILESASTNQTSMYLCASVDRGTGNTIYFGEGSWLTVV.

In this sample, this clone turned up once. V and J are TRBV7-3 and TRBJ2-7; possible D gene TRBD2, 6 bases. Between the trimmed V and J ends, which lost 5 bases and 1 base, there was a span of 15 bases. The CDR3 extends over 15 amino acids. Germline V gives CDR1 SGHTA, CDR2 FQGTGA. CDR3 DNA sequence: TGTGCCAGCAGCCTCGGGAAACGGGGGTCCTACGAGCAGTACTTC. Its translation: CASSLGKRGSYEQYF.